The 4 T cell receptor beta chains below come from one sample, sequenced in a study of blood T cell repertoires in COVID-19. Assay: immunoSEQ multiplex PCR; the TCRdb copy retains only in-frame clones and omits some. This table holds over 200,000 clones, approximately 90% found once. The sample taken for sequencing was PBMCs or T cells enriched from blood (not recorded which). Receptors originate from a man younger than 45 who had recovered from COVID-19.

The V and J genes are TRBV2 and TRBJ2-7, with 7 bases fitting TRBD1. Germline assignment: CDR1 SNHLY and CDR2 FYNNEI. The CDR3 has 14 amino acids. Trimming cost V 6 bases and J 6 bases; bases outside gene matches: 11. The CDR3 sequence is CASRARASGGEQYF. The CDR3 DNA reads TGTGCCAGCAGGGCCAGGGCCTCAGGGGGCGAGCAGTACTTC. Supplemented by reference TRBV2 and TRBJ2-7, the full variable domain reads EPEVTQTPSHQVTQMGQEVILRCVPISNHLYFYWYRQILGQKVEFLVSFYNNEISEKSEIFDDQFSVERPDGSNFTLKIRSTKLEDSAMYFCASRARASGGEQYFGPGTRLTVT.

The chain carries TRBV6-5 and TRBJ2-5, with 7 bases lining up with TRBD2. Unmatched junction bases numbered 8, after V lost 6 bases and J lost 1 base. The CDR3 has 15 amino acids. CDR1 and CDR2 (germline): MNHEY, SVGAGI. The CDR3 here is CASSHSGTIQETQYF. For the CDR3, the DNA is TGTGCCAGCAGCCACAGCGGGACTATCCAAGAGACCCAGTACTTC.

The chain couples TRBV4-1 to TRBJ2-1; D is perhaps TRBD1 (5 bases). Per the germline V gene, CDR1 is MGHRA and CDR2 is YSYEKL. With 3 bases removed from V and 2 bases from J, the gap between germline ends came to 8 bases. The CDR3 length is 14 residues. The CDR3 DNA is TGCGCCAGCAGCCATGGGGCAGCCTACAATGAGCAGTTCTTC. It translates to CASSHGAAYNEQFF.

V is TRBV10-1 and J is TRBJ2-7; no firm D call. V was shortened by 8 bases and J by 7 bases, with 6 bases between the two germline ends. CDR3 length: 9 amino acids. From germline, CDR1 is WNHNN and CDR2 SYGVQD (reference sequence). This CDR3 is CASYLEQYF. DNA of the CDR3: TGCGCCAGCTATTTAGAGCAGTACTTC.